Listed here are 22 T cell receptor beta chains from one sample, sequenced in a study of shared clonotypes between healthy human individuals. Assay used: immunoSEQ multiplex PCR; TCRdb lists only in-frame clones, some missing. The sample has 550,000 to 650,000 clones, roughly 95% seen once. Naive CD8 populations comprised CD45RO-negative cells positively selected for CCR7, excluding terminally differentiated effector memory CD45RA+ cells. The specimen was naive CD8+ T cells sorted from blood. These receptors were obtained from a woman younger than 45 in good health.

The gene calls are TRBV5-1 and TRBJ2-2; TRBD2 is a possible D gene (6 bases). V was pared by 1 base and J by 7 bases, with 23 bases between. The CDR3 extends over 18 amino acids. In germline, CDR1 is SGHRS, CDR2 YFSETQ. The CDR3 protein is CASSLRPRDSHLVGELFF. CDR3 DNA: TGCGCCAGCAGCTTGAGACCACGGGACTCTCACCTAGTCGGGGAGCTGTTTTTT.

The gene calls are TRBV13 and TRBJ2-7, with 9 bases identical to TRBD1. The CDR3 is made up of 16 amino acids. CDR1 and CDR2 (germline): PRHDT, FYEKMQ (reference sequence). The junction had 7 bases not matched to a gene; V was cut back by 0 bases and J by 4 bases. CDR3 nucleotide sequence: TGTGCCAGCAGCTTAGGGCCGGGACAGGGTGTTTACGAGCAGTACTTC. Protein: CASSLGPGQGVYEQYF.

The chain links TRBV27 to TRBJ1-1; 11 nucleotides match TRBD1. The germline gives CDR1 MNHEY, CDR2 SMNVEV (reference sequence). V dropped 5 bases and J dropped 1; count of bases not matched to a gene: 3. CDR3 length equals 15 residues. This CDR3 reads CASSPGTGGNTEAFF. The CDR3 DNA is TGTGCCAGCAGTCCGGGGACAGGGGGGAACACTGAAGCTTTCTTT.

The chain is built from TRBV28 and TRBJ1-1; D gene unclear. CDR1 is MDHEN and CDR2 is SYDVKM in the germline V gene. Between the trimmed V and J ends, which lost 7 bases and 4 bases, there was a span of 19 bases. This CDR3 comprises 15 residues. The CDR3 nucleotides read TGTGCCAGCACCCTAGCGGGAGGGTTCGTCACTGAAGCTTTCTTT. Protein sequence: CASTLAGGFVTEAFF.

The chain couples TRBV27 to TRBJ2-7; D possibly corresponds to TRBD1 (6 bases). V lost 5 bases to trimming and J lost 2 bases, with 13 bases between them. Germline CDR1 MNHEY, CDR2 SMNVEV (reference sequence). This CDR3 is built from 14 residues. The CDR3 DNA reads as TGTGCCAGCAGTCCCTACAGGGCGACCTACGAGCAGTACTTC. This codes for CASSPYRATYEQYF.

The rearrangement links TRBV30 to TRBJ2-1; tentative D call: TRBD1 (6 bases). Germline-derived CDR1 and CDR2 are GTSNPN and SVGIG (reference sequence). Between the trimmed V and J ends, which lost 5 bases and 0 bases, there was a span of 14 bases. There are 15 residues in the CDR3. CDR3 coding DNA: TGTGCCTGGCCGTACAGGGCACGCTCCTACAATGAGCAGTTCTTC. This encodes CAWPYRARSYNEQFF.

As concerns this clone: The sample carries other DNA sequences with the same CDR3. The chain joins TRBV7-9 to TRBJ2-7; no definite D call. Trimming took off 1 base at V and 2 bases at J, with 9 bases between the two ends. Germline V gives CDR1 SEHNR, CDR2 FQNEAQ (reference sequence). This CDR3 spans 14 amino acids. The CDR3 nucleotides are TGTGCCAGCAGCTTAGTTGGCCAGACCTACGAGCAGTACTTC. Translating gives CASSLVGQTYEQYF.

This chain joins TRBV27 and TRBJ2-5; TRBD2 agrees at 8 bases. J lost 2 bases, V lost 5 bases, and 10 bases had no gene match. Looked up from germline, CDR1 is MNHEY and CDR2 is SMNVEV (reference sequence). The CDR3 loop spans 16 amino acids. For the CDR3, the DNA is TGTGCCAGCAGTCCCCGGCTAGCGGGTTATCAAGAGACCCAGTACTTC. Residues: CASSPRLAGYQETQYF.

This chain connects TRBV23-1 to TRBJ1-1; no clear D. TRBV23-1 is an ORF; its function is uncertain. V lost 4 bases to trimming and J lost 0 bases, with 18 bases between them. The CDR3 loop spans 17 amino acids. CDR3 coding DNA: TGCGCCAGCAGTCTCCGTAGCTGGAACGGAATGAACACTGAAGCTTTCTTT. Encoded protein: CASSLRSWNGMNTEAFF.

Concerning this clone: Other DNA sequences from this sample encode an identical CDR3 as well. The chain carries TRBV28 and TRBJ2-1, with D uncertain. Germline V gene lookup returns CDR1 MDHEN and CDR2 SYDVKM. V gave up 3 bases and J gave up 7 bases, with 4 bases separating them. The CDR3 is made up of 11 amino acids. This CDR3 is CASSFTNEQFF. The CDR3 DNA is TGTGCCAGCAGTTTTACAAATGAGCAGTTCTTC.

The V and J genes are TRBV13 and TRBJ1-4, with D hard to call. V lost 5 bases and J lost 3, with 16 bases in between. The CDR3 is 16 amino acids. Germline CDR1 PRHDT, CDR2 FYEKMQ (reference sequence). As DNA, the CDR3 is TGTGCCAGCAGCCCTTTGACCGGAGTGGCTAATGAAAAACTGTTTTTT. It translates to CASSPLTGVANEKLFF.

This clone occurred once. The rearrangement joins TRBV6-5 to TRBJ2-1, with a tentative D call TRBD1 (5 bases). CDR1 and CDR2 (germline): MNHEY, SVGAGI. This CDR3 is built from 16 residues. The ends were cut back, 0 bases at V and 10 bases at J, with 19 bases in the middle. Here the CDR3 DNA reads TGTGCCAGCAGTTACTCGGACGCGACAGCCTCAGGGGAGCAGTTCTTC. Amino acid sequence: CASSYSDATASGEQFF.

In this sample, this clone turned up a few times. The V gene is TRBV30, the J gene TRBJ1-1; 10 positions match TRBD1. The junction had 4 bases not matched to a gene; V was cut back by 0 bases and J by 3 bases. The CDR3 contains 15 residues. Germline CDR1 and CDR2: GTSNPN and SVGIG (reference sequence). This CDR3 is CAWSVGTGVHTEAFF. Here the CDR3 DNA reads TGTGCCTGGAGTGTGGGGACAGGGGTGCACACTGAAGCTTTCTTT. Looking up the rest from reference TRBV30 and TRBJ1-1 gives the full variable domain: SQTIHQWPATLVQPVGSPLSLECTVEGTSNPNLYWYRQAAGRGLQLLFYSVGIGQISSEVPQNLSASRPQDRQFILSSKKLLLSDSGFYLCAWSVGTGVHTEAFFGQGTRLTVV.

The CDR3 region has the DNA TGTGCCAGCAGCCGTCCGGGTCTGGACACTGAAGCTTTCTTT. As protein: CASSRPGLDTEAFF. The chain couples TRBV4-2 to TRBJ1-1, with D hard to call. CDR3 length: 14 residues. Germline loops: CDR1 LGHNA, CDR2 YNFKEQ. The ends were cut back, 4 bases at V and 3 bases at J, with 12 bases in the middle.

This chain joins TRBV28 and TRBJ2-7; TRBD2 matches at 7 bases. The CDR3 length is 15 residues. Germline V CDR1 and CDR2: MDHEN, SYDVKM. V gave up 4 bases and J gave up 3 bases; unmatched junction bases: 9. This CDR3 is CASSYPGGGSYEQYF. Written as DNA, the CDR3 is TGTGCCAGCAGTTATCCCGGGGGAGGGAGCTACGAGCAGTACTTC.

The CDR3 sequence: CASRVWGHGGANTEAFF. For the CDR3, the DNA is TGTGCCAGCAGGGTCTGGGGCCACGGGGGGGCGAACACTGAAGCTTTCTTT. V gene TRBV28 combines with J gene TRBJ1-1, with D tentatively TRBD1 (6 bases). There are 17 residues in the CDR3. The V end lost 6 bases, the J end lost 1 base, and 21 bases lay between the germline ends. Per germline, CDR1 MDHEN and CDR2 SYDVKM.

The chain uses TRBV19 and TRBJ2-1, with 7 nucleotides matching TRBD1. V shed 6 bases and J 5 bases; nucleotides not matched to a gene: 7. CDR1 is LNHDA, CDR2 SQIVND, per germline (reference sequence). This CDR3 contains 14 residues. CDR3 protein: CASSYRGYHNEQFF. CDR3 nucleotide sequence: TGTGCCAGTAGCTACAGGGGTTACCACAATGAGCAGTTCTTC.

The V call is TRBV5-1, the J call TRBJ1-1; D possibly corresponds to TRBD1 (6 bases). This CDR3 region has 13 residues. Trimming shortened V by 10 bases and J by 2 bases, and 15 bases separated the two germline ends. From germline, CDR1 is SGHRS and CDR2 YFSETQ. In nucleotides, the CDR3 is TGCGCCGCTCGCCGACAGGAAAACACTGAAGCTTTCTTT. Encoded protein: CAARRQENTEAFF.

In this sample, this clone turned up once. This chain joins TRBV27 and TRBJ2-1, with 7 bases lining up with TRBD1. Germline trimming cut 4 bases from V and 8 bases from J; bases unmatched to any gene: 2. Germline values: CDR1 MNHEY, CDR2 SMNVEV (reference sequence). The CDR3 is 12 amino acids. The CDR3 DNA is TGTGCCAGCAGTTCAACAGGGGATGAGCAGTTCTTC. It translates to CASSSTGDEQFF.

This clone was counted between two and nine times. The same CDR3 can be traced to other DNA sequences in this sample. The V gene is TRBV7-9, the J gene TRBJ1-5; D is uncertain. The CDR3 length is 12 residues. Germline V gene sequence: CDR1 SEHNR, CDR2 FQNEAQ (reference sequence). The ends were cut back, 3 bases at V and 4 bases at J, with 4 bases in the middle. In DNA form, the CDR3 reads TGTGCCAGCAGCTTGGGGAATCAGCCCCAGCATTTT. Its translation is CASSLGNQPQHF.

V is TRBV19 and J is TRBJ2-7, with TRBD2 identical over 13 bases. The germline V gene encodes CDR1 LNHDA and CDR2 SQIVND (reference sequence). Trimming cost V 7 bases and J 7 bases; bases outside gene matches: 1. The CDR3 length is 12 residues. The CDR3 protein is CASKGLAGEQYF. CDR3 nucleotide sequence: TGTGCCAGTAAGGGACTAGCGGGGGAGCAGTACTTC.

This chain connects TRBV30 to TRBJ1-1; TRBD1 aligns across 9 bases. Trimming removed 3 bases from V and 5 bases from J; junction bases left unmatched: 4. CDR3 length: 13 residues. Germline assignment: CDR1 GTSNPN and CDR2 SVGIG (reference sequence). CDR3: CAWSRQGETEAFF. CDR3 DNA sequence: TGTGCCTGGAGCCGACAGGGGGAGACTGAAGCTTTCTTT.